This TCR beta chain was sequenced in a study of TIL therapy for anti-PD-1-resistant metastatic lung cancer. Time point: pre-treatment sample, taken before nivolumab and TIL therapy. The immunoSEQ assay was v3. Measured with immunoSEQ multiplex PCR; TCRdb has only the in-frame clones, and not every one. Of about 55,000 clones listed, 80% to 90% are singletons. Germline V gene sequence: CDR1 MGHRA, CDR2 YSYEKL. Trimming removed 3 bases at V and 3 bases at J, with 18 bases between. This CDR3 region has 17 residues. The sequences come from blood, collected at baseline. The sequence was obtained from a person aged 25-85 years with non-small cell lung cancer. The V call is TRBV4-1, the J call TRBJ2-1; D uncertain. Here the CDR3 reads CASSHLTDPVVYNEQFF. The CDR3 coding sequence is TGCGCCAGCAGCCACCTCACAGACCCGGTCGTCTACAATGAGCAGTTCTTC.